This record covers a single T cell receptor beta chain. This sample stems from a study of cytomegalovirus exposure and HLA in healthy donors. Researchers ran the PCR with 60 Vbeta and 13 Jbeta primers. The table came from immunoSEQ multiplex PCR; TCRdb's copy has only in-frame clones and leaves some out. Its table records about 120,000 clones. V was pared by 5 bases and J by 6 bases, with 7 bases of the junction left unmatched. CDR1 and CDR2 (germline): SGHTA, FQGTGA. The CDR3 consists of 15 residues. The sequence was obtained from a man aged 35 to 55 in good health and CMV-seropositive. Specimen: PBMCs. The chain employs TRBV7-3 and TRBJ2-3; the match to TRBD2 covers 11 bases. CDR3 protein: CASSPRASGRDTQYF. CDR3 in DNA: TGTGCCAGCAGCCCCAGAGCTAGCGGGAGGGATACGCAGTATTTT.